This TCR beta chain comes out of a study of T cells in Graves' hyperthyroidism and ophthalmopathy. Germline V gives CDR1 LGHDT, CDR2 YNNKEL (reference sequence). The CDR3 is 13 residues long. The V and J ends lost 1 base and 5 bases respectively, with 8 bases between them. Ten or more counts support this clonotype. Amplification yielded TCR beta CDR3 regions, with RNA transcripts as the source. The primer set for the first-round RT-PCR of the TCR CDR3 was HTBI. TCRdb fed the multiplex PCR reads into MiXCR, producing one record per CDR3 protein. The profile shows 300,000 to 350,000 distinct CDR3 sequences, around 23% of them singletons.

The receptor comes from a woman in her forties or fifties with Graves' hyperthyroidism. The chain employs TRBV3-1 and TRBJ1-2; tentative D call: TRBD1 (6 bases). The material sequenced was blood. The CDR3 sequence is CASSQGQAYGYTF. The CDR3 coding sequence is TGTGCCAGCAGCCAAGGACAGGCGTATGGCTACACCTTC.